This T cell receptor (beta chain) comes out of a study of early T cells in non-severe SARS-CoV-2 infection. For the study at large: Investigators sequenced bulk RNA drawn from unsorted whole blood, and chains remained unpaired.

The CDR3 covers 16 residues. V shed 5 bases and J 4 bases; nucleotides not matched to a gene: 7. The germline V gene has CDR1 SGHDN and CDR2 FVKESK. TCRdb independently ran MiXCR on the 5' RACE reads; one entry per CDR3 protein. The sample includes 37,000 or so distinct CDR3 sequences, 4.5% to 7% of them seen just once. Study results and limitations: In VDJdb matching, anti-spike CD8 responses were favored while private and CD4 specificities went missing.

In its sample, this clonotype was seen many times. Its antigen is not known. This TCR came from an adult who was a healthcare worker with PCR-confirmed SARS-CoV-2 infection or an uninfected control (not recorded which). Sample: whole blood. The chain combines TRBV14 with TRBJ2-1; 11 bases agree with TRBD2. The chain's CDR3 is CASSNLLAGDYNEQFF. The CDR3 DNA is TGTGCCAGCAGCAACTTACTAGCGGGGGATTACAATGAGCAGTTCTTC.